Listed below are T cell receptor beta chains from one sample, sequenced in a study of blood T cell repertoires in COVID-19. Repertoires were generated with immunoSEQ multiplex PCR, while TCRdb's copy carries only in-frame clones and drops some. This table holds about 95,000 clones, about 90% found once. The sample consisted of peripheral blood. All receptors derive from a human donor in a cohort sampled during active COVID-19. CDR3s include the opening cysteine and the closing phenylalanine or tryptophan. A D gene is named only where the DNA matches it firmly. Only some rows state a clone size, as once, few, many or a class for expanded clones.

j_call clone_size v_call d_call cdr3_aa cdr3_nt
TRBJ2-3 NA TRBV5-1 NA CASSLGGGPSTDTQYF TGCGCCAGCAGCTTGGGGGGCGGCCCCAGCACAGATACGCAGTATTTT
TRBJ2-4 NA TRBV6-6 NA CASSPGTGGKNIQYF TGTGCCAGCAGTCCGGGGACCGGGGGCAAAAACATTCAGTACTTC
TRBJ2-2 NA TRBV12-3/TRBV12-4 NA CASRTTNTGELFF TGTGCCAGCAGGACAACGAACACCGGGGAGCTGTTTTTT
TRBJ1-2 NA TRBV28 NA CASSTPAEGNYGYTF TGTGCCAGCAGCACCCCCGCGGAAGGCAACTATGGCTACACCTTC
TRBJ2-7 NA TRBV15 NA CATSRDVGLYEQYF TGTGCCACCAGCAGAGATGTTGGACTCTACGAGCAGTACTTC
TRBJ1-2 once TRBV7-2 NA CASSLLQNYGYTF TGTGCCAGCAGCTTACTACAGAACTATGGCTACACCTTC
TRBJ1-3 NA TRBV4-2 NA CASSQLNIPGAPENTIYF TGTGCCAGCAGCCAACTTAATATACCGGGAGCCCCTGAAAACACCATATATTTT
TRBJ2-3 NA TRBV7-3 TRBD2 CASSLRGTSGTDTQYF TGTGCCAGCAGCTTAAGGGGGACTAGCGGCACAGATACGCAGTATTTT
TRBJ1-5 NA TRBV2 TRBD1 CASSEWVGQGNQPQHF TGTGCCAGCAGTGAATGGGTAGGACAGGGCAATCAGCCCCAGCATTTT
TRBJ1-1 NA TRBV12-3/TRBV12-4 NA CASSEGRITEAFF TGTGCCAGCAGTGAAGGGAGGATCACTGAAGCTTTCTTT
TRBJ2-3 NA TRBV5-1 NA CASSFRGPTADTQYF TGCGCCAGCAGCTTCCGGGGTCCCACAGCAGATACGCAGTATTTT
TRBJ1-2 NA TRBV11-2 TRBD1 CASSPNWDRDGYTF TGTGCCAGCAGCCCGAACTGGGACAGGGACGGCTACACCTTC
TRBJ2-2 NA TRBV27 TRBD2 CASSRGTSGGVRTGELFF TGTGCCAGCAGCCGCGGGACTAGCGGGGGGGTACGGACCGGGGAGCTGTTTTTT
TRBJ2-7 NA TRBV27 TRBD1 CASSLGTGPYEQYF TGTGCCAGCAGTTTAGGGACAGGGCCCTACGAGCAGTACTTC
TRBJ2-6 NA TRBV4-2 TRBD1 CASSQGDRAGANVLTF TGTGCCAGCAGCCAAGGGGACAGGGCTGGGGCCAACGTCCTGACTTTC
TRBJ1-1 NA TRBV19 NA CASRYGSTEAFF TGTGCCAGTCGGTACGGTAGCACTGAAGCTTTCTTT
TRBJ1-5 NA TRBV5-1 NA CASSLEPRDQPQHF TGCGCCAGCAGCTTGGAACCACGCGATCAGCCCCAGCATTTT
TRBJ2-2 NA TRBV11-2 NA CASSFFRGSTGELFF TGTGCCAGCAGCTTTTTTAGGGGTTCCACCGGGGAGCTGTTTTTT
TRBJ1-6 once TRBV5-1 TRBD1 CASSWKPGQGDSPLHF TGCGCCAGCAGCTGGAAACCGGGACAGGGGGATTCACCCCTCCACTTT
TRBJ1-2 NA TRBV6-6 NA CASSAGTPVYGYTF TGTGCCAGCAGTGCCGGGACACCAGTCTATGGCTACACCTTC
TRBJ2-3 NA TRBV6-4 NA CASSDSAGANPDTQYF TGTGCCAGCAGTGACTCCGCGGGGGCCAACCCAGATACGCAGTATTTT
TRBJ1-5 NA TRBV7-2 TRBD1 CASSFEGQGLRNQPQHF TGTGCCAGCAGCTTTGAGGGACAGGGGTTGAGGAATCAGCCCCAGCATTTT
TRBJ1-5 NA TRBV5-6 TRBD1 CASSAKTGTGSQPQHF TGTGCCAGCAGCGCGAAAACCGGGACAGGGAGTCAGCCCCAGCATTTT
TRBJ2-6 NA TRBV3-1/TRBV3-2 NA CASSQEIGVTGANVLTF TGTGCCAGCAGCCAAGAAATAGGAGTAACTGGGGCCAACGTCCTGACTTTC
TRBJ2-3 once TRBV3-1/TRBV3-2 TRBD2 CASSYSSGEADTQYF TGTGCCAGCTCCTACTCAAGCGGGGAGGCAGATACGCAGTATTTT
TRBJ1-4 NA TRBV6-1 TRBD1 CASRTDRGPEKLFF TGTGCCAGCAGGACCGACAGGGGCCCTGAAAAACTGTTTTTT
TRBJ1-1 few TRBV7-9 NA CASSPRGRGRNTEAFF TGTGCCAGCAGCCCACGGGGCAGGGGAAGGAACACTGAAGCTTTCTTT
TRBJ2-7 NA TRBV28 TRBD1 CASRAGTGGSYEQYF TGTGCCAGCAGGGCCGGGACAGGGGGTTCCTACGAGCAGTACTTC
TRBJ1-5 NA TRBV19 NA CASSWAEYSNQPQHF TGTGCCAGTAGTTGGGCAGAATATAGCAATCAGCCCCAGCATTTT
TRBJ2-2 once TRBV7-9 TRBD2 CASSASSGGAPGELFF TGTGCCAGCAGCGCCTCTAGCGGGGGGGCCCCCGGGGAGCTGTTTTTT
TRBJ2-1 once TRBV9 TRBD2 CASSVGGEGQFF TGTGCCAGCAGCGTAGGAGGGGAGGGGCAGTTCTTC
TRBJ2-3 NA TRBV4-2 TRBD2 CASSQGTSGGAVDTQYF TGTGCCAGCAGCCAAGGGACTAGCGGGGGGGCCGTAGATACGCAGTATTTT
TRBJ1-1 NA TRBV27 TRBD1 CASSLRTGAMMNTEAFF TGTGCCAGCAGTTTACGGACAGGGGCGATGATGAACACTGAAGCTTTCTTT
TRBJ2-5 NA TRBV27 NA CASSLSIAGGAETQYF TGTGCCAGCAGTTTATCGATTGCTGGGGGGGCAGAGACCCAGTACTTC
TRBJ2-2 once TRBV5-4 NA CASSTTGTTGELFF TGTGCCAGCAGCACGACAGGCACAACCGGGGAGCTGTTTTTT
TRBJ1-1 NA TRBV7-2 NA CASTNDKRGIEAFF TGTGCCAGCACCAACGATAAGCGCGGGATTGAAGCTTTCTTT
TRBJ2-3 once TRBV7-6 NA CASSPQVGLMADTQYF TGTGCCAGCAGCCCCCAGGTGGGACTTATGGCGGATACGCAGTATTTT
TRBJ2-3 NA TRBV3-1/TRBV3-2 TRBD1 CASSRPRDRGPTDTQYF TGTGCCAGCAGCCGCCCCAGGGACAGGGGGCCCACAGATACGCAGTATTTT
TRBJ2-5 NA TRBV6-5 NA CASSRELETQYF TGTGCCAGCAGCCGGGAGTTGGAGACCCAGTACTTC
TRBJ1-2 NA TRBV27 TRBD1 CASSSRDSHYGYTF TGTGCCAGCAGTTCCCGGGACAGTCACTATGGCTACACCTTC
TRBJ1-5 once TRBV6-5 TRBD1 CASRTGYSNQPQHF TGTGCCAGCAGGACAGGGTATAGCAATCAGCCCCAGCATTTT
TRBJ2-1 NA TRBV11-2 NA CASSLRQYYNEQFF TGTGCCAGCAGCTTAAGACAGTACTACAATGAGCAGTTCTTC
TRBJ2-1 NA TRBV7-9 TRBD2 CASSGLGGAPYNEQFF TGTGCCAGCAGCGGCCTGGGAGGGGCGCCCTACAATGAGCAGTTCTTC
TRBJ2-7 NA TRBV9 TRBD2 CASSVGGSGNYEQYF TGTGCCAGCAGCGTAGGAGGTAGCGGGAACTACGAGCAGTACTTC
TRBJ2-2 NA TRBV9 TRBD2 CASSVERGGPNTGELFF TGTGCCAGCAGCGTAGAGCGGGGGGGACCGAACACCGGGGAGCTGTTTTTT
TRBJ2-6 NA TRBV9 NA CASSVQGSGANVLTF TGTGCCAGCAGCGTACAGGGCTCTGGGGCCAACGTCCTGACTTTC
TRBJ1-2 NA TRBV5-1 NA CASSWTAGGYTF TGCGCCAGCAGCTGGACAGCTGGTGGCTACACCTTC
TRBJ2-7 NA TRBV2 TRBD1 CASSPWDSTYEQYF TGTGCCAGCAGTCCGTGGGACAGTACCTACGAGCAGTACTTC
TRBJ1-4 NA TRBV19 NA CASSATGARGEKLFF TGTGCCAGTAGTGCCACAGGAGCCAGGGGTGAAAAACTGTTTTTT
TRBJ2-1 NA TRBV7-9 TRBD2 CASTVSGGASYNEQFF TGTGCCAGCACCGTTTCCGGGGGGGCCTCCTACAATGAGCAGTTCTTC